Listed here is a single T cell receptor (beta chain). Its antigen is currently unknown. The data are from a study of cytomegalovirus exposure and HLA in healthy donors. The CDR3 runs 13 residues. V was cut by 5 bases and J by 3 bases, with 10 bases left in between. Germline-derived CDR1 and CDR2 are SGHTA and FQGNSA. Donors were ostensibly healthy at sampling, although undocumented immune exposures were probable. Primers included in the PCR were 60 Vbeta and 13 Jbeta primers. Method: immunoSEQ multiplex PCR; TCRdb's copy keeps in-frame clones and lacks some. Of over 110,000 clones in the sample, approximately 80% were seen once. Study results and limitations: An analysis was carried out at a later point. It showed that HLA-associated TCR beta chains were more clonally expanded than equally common non-associated chains.

This TCR was recovered from a middle-aged woman in good health and CMV-seropositive. Sequenced sample: PBMCs. The chain joins TRBV7-2 to TRBJ1-1; possibly TRBD1 for D (6 bases). The CDR3 region has the DNA TGTGCCAGCAGCACCAGACAGGACACTGAAGCTTTCTTT. It specifies CASSTRQDTEAFF.